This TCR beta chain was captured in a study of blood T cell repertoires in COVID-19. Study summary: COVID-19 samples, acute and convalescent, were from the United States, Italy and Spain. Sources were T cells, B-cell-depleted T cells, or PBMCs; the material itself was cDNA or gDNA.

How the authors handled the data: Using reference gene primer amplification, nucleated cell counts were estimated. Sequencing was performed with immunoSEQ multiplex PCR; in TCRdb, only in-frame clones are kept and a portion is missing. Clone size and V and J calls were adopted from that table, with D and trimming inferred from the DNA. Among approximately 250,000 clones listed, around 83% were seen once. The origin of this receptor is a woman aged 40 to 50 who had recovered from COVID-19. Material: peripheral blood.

This chain's CDR3 is CASSSRGQRETQYF. Here the CDR3 DNA reads TGCGCCAGCAGCTCTCGAGGGCAGAGGGAGACCCAGTACTTC. The chain employs TRBV5-1 and TRBJ2-5, with a possible D match to TRBD2 (5 bases). Germline-derived CDR1 and CDR2 are SGHRS and YFSETQ. Trimming pared 3 bases from V and 5 bases from J, leaving 14 bases between. This CDR3 region has 14 residues. The full variable domain, completed using reference TRBV5-1 and TRBJ2-5, is KAGVTQTPRYLIKTRGQQVTLSCSPISGHRSVSWYQQTPGQGLQFLFEYFSETQRNKGNFPGRFSGRQFSNSRSEMNVSTLELGDSALYLCASSSRGQRETQYFGPGTRLLVL.